The following is a T cell receptor (beta chain) sequence with its context. This specimen comes from a study of technical replicates of blood from a few donors. The CDR3 runs to 11 residues. CDR1 SGHDT and CDR2 YYEEEE come from the germline V gene. V gave up 4 bases and J gave up 5 bases, with 6 bases separating them. Here immunoSEQ multiplex PCR was the method, and the copy in TCRdb shows in-frame clones only, minus some. Of about 79,000 clones in the sample, roughly 94% are singletons; the top ten hold 0.26%. The TCR was taken from a human donor in good health. The material sequenced was T cells isolated from PBMCs. V gene TRBV5-6 combines with J gene TRBJ2-5, with D possibly TRBD2 on 5 matching bases. The CDR3, as DNA: TGTGCCAGCAGCCGAGGGGAGACCCAGTACTTC. Its translation is CASSRGETQYF.